This T cell receptor beta chain emerged from a study of blood T cells in healthy people across ages. Study information: About one barcoded TCR beta cDNA was captured per two T cells. Study-wide results and limits: When set beside aged donors, long-lived donors presented more naive CD4+ cells and higher diversity.

Germline CDR1 LGHNT, CDR2 FRNRAP. V was pared by 2 bases and J by 4 bases, with 3 bases between. There are 11 residues in the CDR3. Each donor gave around 9.3 milliliters of peripheral blood. Primers used in a second PCR of about 6 to 12 cycles were a sample-barcoded 5' primer and a J-beta primer mix. Each of the cDNA molecules was tagged by a template-switch adaptor with 12 random nucleotides. TCRdb called the 5' RACE reads again in MiXCR, with one record for every CDR3 protein. This table has about 1.4 million distinct CDR3 sequences, almost 60% appearing once. This clonotype was found a few times. Antigen: not known.

The rearrangement uses TRBV12-5 and TRBJ2-7; D not certain. This receptor was identified in a man aged 18 to 30 in good health. The material sequenced was blood. The CDR3 DNA is TGTGCTAGTGGTTTGATTTACGAGCAGTACTTC. This sequence encodes CASGLIYEQYF. The full variable domain, completed using reference TRBV12-5 and TRBJ2-7, is DARVTQTPRHKVTEMGQEVTMRCQPILGHNTVFWYRQTMMQGLELLAYFRNRAPLDDSGMPKDRFSAEMPDATLATLKIQPSEPRDSAVYFCASGLIYEQYFGPGTRLTVT.